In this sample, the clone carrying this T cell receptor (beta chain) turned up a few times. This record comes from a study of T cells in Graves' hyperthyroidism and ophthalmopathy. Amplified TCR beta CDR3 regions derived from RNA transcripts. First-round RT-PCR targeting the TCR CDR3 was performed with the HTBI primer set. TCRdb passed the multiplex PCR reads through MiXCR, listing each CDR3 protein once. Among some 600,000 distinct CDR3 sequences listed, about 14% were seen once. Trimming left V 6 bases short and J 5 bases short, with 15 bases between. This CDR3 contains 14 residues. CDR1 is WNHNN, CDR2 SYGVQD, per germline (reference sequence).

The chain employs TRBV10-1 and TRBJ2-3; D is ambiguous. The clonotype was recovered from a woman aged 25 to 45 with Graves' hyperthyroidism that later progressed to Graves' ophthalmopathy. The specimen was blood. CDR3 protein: CASSASILRDTQYF. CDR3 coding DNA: TGCGCCAGCAGCGCCTCCATTTTAAGAGATACGCAGTATTTT.